These T cell receptor beta chains were read from a single sample in a study of siplizumab effects on memory and regulatory T cells. Here immunoSEQ multiplex PCR was the method, and the copy in TCRdb shows in-frame clones only, minus some. Of about 91,000 clones detected, roughly 93% appear once; the ten largest clones hold over 5.5%. Source material: CD8+ T cells sorted from blood. Source of these receptors: a human donor in good health. Each CDR3 is given with its conserved first and last residue. D genes are given only for firm matches.

CDR3 | V | D | J | length
CASSFQGANPSYEQYF | TRBV5-5 | TRBD1 | TRBJ2-7 | 16
CASSQGQGAYEQYF | TRBV4-1 | TRBD1 | TRBJ2-7 | 14
CASSISRVPSNQPQHF | TRBV19 | - | TRBJ1-5 | 16
CASSFAGAMYEQYF | TRBV27 | - | TRBJ2-7 | 14
CASSLGQPQHF | TRBV6-5 | - | TRBJ1-5 | 11
CASSVGGFSYEQYF | TRBV9 | - | TRBJ2-7 | 14
CSVRVPSTYEQYF | TRBV29-1 | - | TRBJ2-7 | 13
CASSVAGTEAFF | TRBV6-1 | - | TRBJ1-1 | 12
CTVRLAVDAETQYF | TRBV29-1 | - | TRBJ2-5 | 14
CASSVVAGGTDTQYF | TRBV9 | TRBD2 | TRBJ2-3 | 15
CASSAARTSVDLMETQYF | TRBV6-1 | TRBD2 | TRBJ2-5 | 18
CASSPRGSYTQYF | TRBV11-3 | - | TRBJ2-3 | 13
CASSPGTSGTYEQYF | TRBV7-6 | TRBD2 | TRBJ2-7 | 15
CSVETPSGYYNEQFF | TRBV29-1 | TRBD2 | TRBJ2-1 | 15
CASSVASGGAQYF | TRBV9 | TRBD2 | TRBJ2-5 | 13
CASSLETSRRPRDTQYF | TRBV13 | - | TRBJ2-3 | 17
CASSGQGAANEQFF | TRBV7-9 | TRBD1 | TRBJ2-1 | 14
CASSLIAEPFYNEQFF | TRBV27 | - | TRBJ2-1 | 16
CASSQIGTGGETQYF | TRBV4-1 | TRBD1 | TRBJ2-5 | 15
CSVEEPGTEHYGYTF | TRBV29-1 | TRBD1 | TRBJ1-2 | 15
CASSPRKGLAYEQYF | TRBV4-1 | TRBD2 | TRBJ2-7 | 15
CASSLSWILNTEAFF | TRBV11-2 | - | TRBJ1-1 | 15
CASIIPDSPYSNQPQHF | TRBV6-7 | - | TRBJ1-5 | 17